The clone carrying this TCR beta chain appeared a few times. Its antigen remains unidentified. This sample stems from a study of cytomegalovirus exposure and HLA in healthy donors. This CDR3 is 16 amino acids long. Germline V lookup: CDR1 SEHNR, CDR2 FQNEAQ (reference sequence). Trimming at V came to 2 bases and at J to 3 bases, leaving 7 bases not matched to a gene. In the PCR, 60 Vbeta and 13 Jbeta primers were used. This table comes from immunoSEQ multiplex PCR, and its TCRdb copy is limited to in-frame clones, with some not included. The sample contains over 100,000 clones, approximately 87% of which appear only once. General study points: Many donors shared some public TCRs, even though most TCR sequences were rare. There were 150 to 200 TCR beta chains listed as cytomegalovirus-associated.

The chain links TRBV7-9 to TRBJ2-1; 7 bases line up with TRBD1. The TCR sequence derives from a woman in her 30s in good health and CMV-seronegative. Sequencing input: PBMCs. CDR3 residues: CASSLPRDSYYNEQFF. In DNA form, the CDR3 reads TGTGCCAGCAGCTTACCCCGGGACAGTTACTACAATGAGCAGTTCTTC.